The clone carrying this T cell receptor (beta chain) was found once. Its antigen remains unknown. The entry originates in a study of cytomegalovirus exposure and HLA in healthy donors. General study points: Later, an analysis found that common viral pathogens appeared to be linked with several of the most significant clusters. Most likely, a cluster of highly shared sequence variants arose as a sequencing artifact.

This CDR3 contains 19 residues. CDR1 LNHNV and CDR2 YYDKDF come from the germline V gene (reference sequence). V lost 6 bases and J lost 0; bases outside the gene matches: 14. A multiplex PCR was run with 60 Vbeta primers and 13 Jbeta primers. Repertoires were generated with immunoSEQ multiplex PCR, while TCRdb's copy carries only in-frame clones and drops some. The table includes about 99,000 clones, around two thirds detected once. What was sequenced was PBMCs. The receptor's source is a woman in her 50s in good health and CMV-seronegative. This chain joins TRBV15 and TRBJ2-6; TRBD1 matches at 7 bases. CDR3 in DNA: TGTGCCACCAGGAATTACCGGGACAGTTTTCTCTCTGGGGCCAACGTCCTGACTTTC. It encodes CATRNYRDSFLSGANVLTF.